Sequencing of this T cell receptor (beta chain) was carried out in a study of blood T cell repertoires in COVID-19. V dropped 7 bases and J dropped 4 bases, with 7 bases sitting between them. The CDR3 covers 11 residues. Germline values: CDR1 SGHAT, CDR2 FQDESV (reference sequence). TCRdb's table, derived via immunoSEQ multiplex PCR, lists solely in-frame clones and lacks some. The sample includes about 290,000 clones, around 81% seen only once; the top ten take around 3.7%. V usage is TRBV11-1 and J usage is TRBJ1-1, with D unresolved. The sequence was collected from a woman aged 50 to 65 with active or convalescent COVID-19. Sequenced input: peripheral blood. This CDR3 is CASTHVTEAFF. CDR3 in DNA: TGTGCCAGCACCCATGTCACTGAAGCTTTCTTT.